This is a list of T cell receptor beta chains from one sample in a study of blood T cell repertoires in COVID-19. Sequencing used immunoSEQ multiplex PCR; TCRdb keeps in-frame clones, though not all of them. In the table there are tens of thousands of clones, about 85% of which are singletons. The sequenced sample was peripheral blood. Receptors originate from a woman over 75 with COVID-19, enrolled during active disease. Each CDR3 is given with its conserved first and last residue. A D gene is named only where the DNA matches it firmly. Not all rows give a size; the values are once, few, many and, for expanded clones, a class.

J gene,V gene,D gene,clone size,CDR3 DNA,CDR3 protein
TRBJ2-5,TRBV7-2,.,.,TGTGCCAGCAGCTTAGCTCCTGGTTACGGGACCCAGTACTTC,CASSLAPGYGTQYF
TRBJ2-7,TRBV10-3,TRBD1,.,TGTGCCATCAGAAACGACAGGGGGCTCTCCTACGAGCAGTACTTC,CAIRNDRGLSYEQYF
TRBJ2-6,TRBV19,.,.,TGTGCCAGTAGTATTGGAGGGGGCGCTGGGGCCAACGTCCTGACTTTC,CASSIGGGAGANVLTF
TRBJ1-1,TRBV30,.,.,TGTGCCTGGAGTCTAGTCGTGGGCACTGAAGCTTTCTTT,CAWSLVVGTEAFF
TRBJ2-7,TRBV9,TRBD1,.,TGTGCCAGCAGCGCGACAGGGGGCACGACCTACGAGCAGTACTTC,CASSATGGTTYEQYF
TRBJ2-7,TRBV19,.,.,TGTGCCAGTACCACTACGGGGCAGGGGCCCTACGAGCAGTACTTC,CASTTTGQGPYEQYF
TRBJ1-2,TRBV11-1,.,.,TGTGCCAGCAGCACCAGGGCCAACTATGGCTACACCTTC,CASSTRANYGYTF
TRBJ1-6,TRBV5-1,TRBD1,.,TGCGCCAGCAGCATCATGACAGGGGGCAATTCACCCCTCCACTTT,CASSIMTGGNSPLHF
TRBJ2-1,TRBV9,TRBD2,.,TGTGCCAGCAGCGCGGGGAGCTTAGCGGGCCTTGGTGAGCAGTTCTTC,CASSAGSLAGLGEQFF
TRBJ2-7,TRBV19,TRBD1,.,TGTGCCAGTAGGGACAGGTGGCGCGAGCAGTACTTC,CASRDRWREQYF
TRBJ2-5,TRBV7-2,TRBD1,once,TGTGCCAGCAGCCCCCGGGACAGGGGTTCGGAGACCCAGTACTTC,CASSPRDRGSETQYF
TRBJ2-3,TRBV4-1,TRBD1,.,TGCGCCAGCAGCCCGGACACCGGGACAGGGGACCCAGATACGCAGTATTTT,CASSPDTGTGDPDTQYF
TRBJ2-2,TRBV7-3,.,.,TGTGCCAGCAGTTCAGGACAACCCCCGAACACCGGGGAGCTGTTTTTT,CASSSGQPPNTGELFF
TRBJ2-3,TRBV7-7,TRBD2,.,TGTGCCAGCAGCCTGGGGACTAGCGGTCCTAGCACAGATACGCAGTATTTT,CASSLGTSGPSTDTQYF